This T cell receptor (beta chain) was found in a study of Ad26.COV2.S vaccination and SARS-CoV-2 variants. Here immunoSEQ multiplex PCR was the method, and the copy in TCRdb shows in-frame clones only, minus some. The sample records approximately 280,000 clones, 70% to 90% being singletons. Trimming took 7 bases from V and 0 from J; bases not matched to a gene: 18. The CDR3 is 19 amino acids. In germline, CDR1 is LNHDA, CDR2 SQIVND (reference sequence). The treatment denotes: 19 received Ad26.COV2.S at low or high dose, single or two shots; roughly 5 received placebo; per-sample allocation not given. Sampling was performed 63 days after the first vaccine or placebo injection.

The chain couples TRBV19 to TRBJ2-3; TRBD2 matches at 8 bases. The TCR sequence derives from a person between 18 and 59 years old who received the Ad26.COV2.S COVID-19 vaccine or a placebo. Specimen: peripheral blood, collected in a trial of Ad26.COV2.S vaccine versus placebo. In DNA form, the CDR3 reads TGTGCCAGTACCTCGTTGGTAGCGGGAAGGGGACCTAGCACAGATACGCAGTATTTT. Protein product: CASTSLVAGRGPSTDTQYF.